This T cell receptor beta chain was captured in a study of quantifying T cell responses using KT2 cells. The wider study: TCR alpha and beta constant-region primers primed reverse transcription of RNA.

KT2, a clone with a known TCR, was spiked into unfractionated PBMC. A range of KT2-to-PBMC ratios was made using fixed PBMC numbers. At least ten counts were recorded for this clonotype. The target antigen is unknown. Points from the study as a whole: Detection of KT2 sequences held at the lowest tested level, about one cell per 100,000 PBMC. KT2 sequence counts showed saturation when very many KT2 cells were spiked in.

The cDNA 3' end received a ligated oligonucleotide with a UMI. The first PCR ran 3 to 5 cycles with an equimolar RC1.1 and RC1.2 beta primer mix. TCRdb fed the UMI-ligation and nested PCR reads into MiXCR, producing one record per CDR3 protein. The table records about 33,000 distinct CDR3 sequences, approximately 10% of them present only once. The V segment lost 6 bases and the J segment 6 bases; nucleotides outside the gene matches: 10. Germline loops: CDR1 SGHRS, CDR2 YFSETQ. The CDR3 totals 17 residues. The receptor's source is a human donor. The sequencing input was PBMCs spiked with cells of the T cell clone KT2. This rearrangement joins TRBV5-1 to TRBJ2-1, with 15 bases that match TRBD2. The CDR3: CASKTDPGLAGGNEQFF. DNA for the CDR3: TGCGCCAGCAAGACCGATCCGGGACTAGCGGGGGGCAATGAGCAGTTCTTC.